The clone carrying this T cell receptor (beta chain) was found a few times. Its target is unknown. The sample belongs to a study of regulatory T cells in long-lasting Graves disease. Study summary: By definition, persistent Graves' disease involved antithyroid drugs for over 5 years alongside positive TSH receptor antibodies.

HTBI primers from iRepertoire and Arm-PCR of CDR3 regions yielded the TCR beta libraries. TCRdb reprocessed the multiplex PCR reads with MiXCR, giving one entry per CDR3 protein. The repertoire holds 500,000 to 800,000 distinct CDR3 sequences, with 30% as singletons. Findings of the study overall: Tissue studied was limited to peripheral blood, excluding thyroid tissue.

As for time point: persistent/refractory GD, antithyroid drugs over 5 years with positive TRAb. PBMC-extracted RNA yielded the TCR library. The material sequenced was peripheral blood mononuclear cells (PBMCs), taken when the disease was refractory, from a patient treated with antithyroid drugs. The origin of this receptor is a female donor with Graves disease.

CDR3 sequence: CASRKDRGMNTEAFF. The CDR3 DNA reads as TGTGCCAGCAGGAAAGACAGGGGAATGAACACTGAAGCTTTCTTT. This chain uses TRBV2 with TRBJ1-1, with 8 bases identical to TRBD1. Germline CDR1 SNHLY, CDR2 FYNNEI. V shed 6 bases, J shed 0 bases, and the junction held 6 bases outside the gene matches. This CDR3 region has 15 residues.